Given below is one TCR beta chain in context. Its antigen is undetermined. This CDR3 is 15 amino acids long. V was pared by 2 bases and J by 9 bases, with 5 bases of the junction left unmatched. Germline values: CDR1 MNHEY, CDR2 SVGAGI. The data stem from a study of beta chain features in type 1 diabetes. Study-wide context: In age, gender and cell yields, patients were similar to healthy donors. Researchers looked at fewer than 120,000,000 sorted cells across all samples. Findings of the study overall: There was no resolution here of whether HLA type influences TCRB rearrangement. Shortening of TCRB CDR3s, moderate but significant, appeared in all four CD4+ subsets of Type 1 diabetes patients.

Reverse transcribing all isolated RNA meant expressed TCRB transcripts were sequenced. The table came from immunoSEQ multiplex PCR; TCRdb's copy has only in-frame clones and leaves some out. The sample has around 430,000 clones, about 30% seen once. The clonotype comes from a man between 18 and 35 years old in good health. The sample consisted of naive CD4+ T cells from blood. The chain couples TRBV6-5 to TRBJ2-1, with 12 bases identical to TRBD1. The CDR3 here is CASSYAGTGGTEQFF. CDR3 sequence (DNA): TGTGCCAGCAGTTACGCCGGGACAGGGGGCACTGAGCAGTTCTTC.